Each of the 16 T cell receptor beta chains below was sequenced from the same sample in a study of blood T cell repertoires in COVID-19. Generated by immunoSEQ multiplex PCR, the TCRdb table keeps only in-frame clones and is missing some. The sample consists of about 220,000 clones, 65% to 85% of them appearing once. The sequenced sample was peripheral blood. These receptors were collected from a human donor in a cohort sampled during active COVID-19.

The chain employs TRBV3-1 (or the pseudogene TRBV3-2) and TRBJ1-3; D gene uncertain. The CDR3 is 18 amino acids. Trimming took off 2 bases at V and 3 bases at J, with 20 bases between the two ends. Germline CDR1 LGHDT, CDR2 YNNKEL (reference sequence). The CDR3 region is CASSQPVRGGLFGNTIYF. The CDR3 nucleotides are TGTGCCAGCAGCCAACCTGTTAGAGGCGGTTTGTTTGGAAACACCATATATTTT.

V gene TRBV29-1 combines with J gene TRBJ1-1; D is uncertain. V was shortened by 6 bases and J by 0 bases, with 8 bases between the two germline ends. CDR1 SQVTM and CDR2 ANQGSEA come from the germline V gene. The CDR3 totals 12 residues. The CDR3: CSVDSMNTEAFF. CDR3 nucleotides: TGCAGCGTAGATAGTATGAACACTGAAGCTTTCTTT. Full variable domain (remainder filled in from reference TRBV29-1 and TRBJ1-1): SAVISQKPSRDICQRGTSLTIQCQVDSQVTMMFWYRQQPGQSLTLIATANQGSEATYESGFVIDKFPISRPNLTFSTLTVSNMSPEDSSIYLCSVDSMNTEAFFGQGTRLTVV.

This clone was detected once. The junction does not match germline at one end; this may be a read error. The chain couples TRBV2 to TRBJ1-1; 7 bases fit TRBD1. The CDR3 length is 17 residues. Germline V gene lookup returns CDR1 SNHLY and CDR2 FYNNEI. In DNA, the CDR3 is TGTGCCAGCAGGGGTGGTCAGGGGGTCAGTTCGAACGCTGAAGCTTTCTTT. The encoded protein is CASRGGQGVSSNAEAFF.

Concerning this clone: A much larger clone sits a single nucleotide away, making a read error possible. J is TRBJ1-4 and V is TRBV3-1 (or the pseudogene TRBV3-2); D might be TRBD1 (5 bases). CDR1 is LGHDT and CDR2 is YNNKEL in the germline V gene (reference sequence). The CDR3 has 14 residues. In DNA form, the CDR3 reads TGTGCCAGCAACCAAGGGACTCGAGGAGAAAAACTGTTTTTT. It specifies CASNQGTRGEKLFF.

The genes are TRBV3-1 (or the pseudogene TRBV3-2) and TRBJ2-7; 12 positions match TRBD1. V gave up 1 base and J gave up 5 bases; unmatched junction bases: 6. The CDR3 contains 16 residues. Germline loops: CDR1 LGHDT, CDR2 YNNKEL (reference sequence). This CDR3 is CASSQGVGQGAHEQYF. For the CDR3, the DNA is TGTGCCAGCAGCCAAGGGGTGGGACAGGGGGCCCACGAGCAGTACTTC.

The chain employs TRBV30 and TRBJ2-5; 15 positions match TRBD2. This CDR3 has 13 amino acids. Trimming cost V 4 bases and J 13 bases; bases outside gene matches: 7. CDR1 and CDR2 from the germline V gene are GTSNPN and SVGIG (reference sequence). For the CDR3, the DNA is TGTGCCTGGAATTTGGGGACTAGCGGGGGGCGGTACTTC. Translating gives CAWNLGTSGGRYF.

The chain has TRBV7-3 and TRBJ2-3, with unresolved D. The V and J ends lost 5 bases and 7 bases respectively, with 13 bases between them. CDR3 length equals 13 residues. Germline assignment: CDR1 SGHTA and CDR2 FQGTGA. CDR3 loop: CASSATPEYTQYF. The CDR3 bases are TGTGCCAGCAGCGCCACCCCAGAATATACGCAGTATTTT.

The rearrangement joins TRBV19 to TRBJ1-5; 8 bases are a match to TRBD1. Germline V gene data show CDR1 as LNHDA and CDR2 as SQIVND (reference sequence). V gave up 3 bases and J gave up 3 bases; unmatched junction bases: 4. This CDR3 has 15 amino acids. For the CDR3, the DNA is TGTGCCAGTAGTATTGGGGGACAGGTCAATCAGCCCCAGCATTTT. Protein product: CASSIGGQVNQPQHF.

This clone was recorded many times. This chain joins TRBV27 and TRBJ1-2; TRBD1 matches at 7 bases. Germline V gene lookup returns CDR1 MNHEY and CDR2 SMNVEV (reference sequence). The CDR3 has 13 residues. V lost 3 bases, J lost 7 bases, and 5 bases stayed unmatched. The DNA for the CDR3 is TGTGCCAGCAGTTTTGGGAAGGGGGCTGGCTACACCTTC. Translation gives CASSFGKGAGYTF.

This sequence joins TRBV19 and TRBJ2-2; TRBD2 agrees at 9 bases. There are 17 residues in the CDR3. Germline values: CDR1 LNHDA, CDR2 SQIVND (reference sequence). Unmatched junction bases numbered 14, after V lost 7 bases and J lost 5 bases. The CDR3 DNA sequence: TGTGCCAGTATACGAACCCTTAGCGGGAGAGGTACCGGGGAGCTGTTTTTT. Translation gives CASIRTLSGRGTGELFF.

The chain recombines TRBV5-1 with TRBJ2-1; possible D gene TRBD1, 6 bases. V was trimmed by 0 bases and J by 6 bases, leaving 10 bases between them. Per the germline V gene, CDR1 is SGHRS and CDR2 is YFSETQ. The CDR3 loop spans 14 amino acids. CDR3 region: CASSLEGVPNEQFF. DNA of the CDR3: TGCGCCAGCAGCTTGGAGGGGGTCCCCAATGAGCAGTTCTTC.

The table lists this clone with a count of one. The chain carries TRBV28 and TRBJ2-7; D call uncertain. This CDR3 contains 13 residues. The V end was cut by 2 bases, the J end by 6 bases, with 11 bases between. CDR1 MDHEN and CDR2 SYDVKM come from the germline V gene. The CDR3 reads CASSLRVLAEQYF. The CDR3 DNA follows: TGTGCCAGCAGTTTACGAGTTCTCGCCGAGCAGTACTTC.

The genes are TRBV12-3 or TRBV12-4 and TRBJ1-1; D gene uncertain. V was clipped by 5 bases and J by 4 bases, with 11 bases between them. This CDR3 is built from 13 residues. CDR3 coding DNA: TGTGCCAGCAGTAACCAACGGGGCACTGAAGCTTTCTTT. This encodes CASSNQRGTEAFF.

CDR3 amino acids: CSVQTSGSDTQYF. The CDR3 DNA is TGCAGCGTTCAGACTAGCGGGAGTGATACGCAGTATTTT. The chain recombines TRBV29-1 with TRBJ2-3; 12 bases are shared with TRBD2. The CDR3 length is 13 residues. Unmatched junction bases numbered 3, after V lost 5 bases and J lost 6 bases. Per germline, CDR1 SQVTM and CDR2 ANQGSEA.

The V gene is TRBV3-1 (or the pseudogene TRBV3-2), the J gene TRBJ2-2; D is perhaps TRBD1 (6 bases). Trimming left V 8 bases short and J 2 bases short, with 15 bases between. This CDR3 spans 15 amino acids. The germline V gene encodes CDR1 LGHDT and CDR2 YNNKEL (reference sequence). The chain's CDR3 is CASSSTGQNTGELFF. The CDR3 DNA reads as TGTGCCAGCTCCTCAACGGGACAAAACACCGGGGAGCTGTTTTTT.

This clone was seen a handful of times. V gene TRBV12-3 or TRBV12-4 combines with J gene TRBJ2-5, with a possible D match to TRBD2 (5 bases). The germline V and J ends were trimmed by 1 base and 2 bases, with 5 bases remaining between them. The CDR3 length is 13 residues. The CDR3 region is CASSLGRQETQYF. The DNA of the CDR3 is TGTGCCAGCAGTTTAGGGAGGCAAGAGACCCAGTACTTC.